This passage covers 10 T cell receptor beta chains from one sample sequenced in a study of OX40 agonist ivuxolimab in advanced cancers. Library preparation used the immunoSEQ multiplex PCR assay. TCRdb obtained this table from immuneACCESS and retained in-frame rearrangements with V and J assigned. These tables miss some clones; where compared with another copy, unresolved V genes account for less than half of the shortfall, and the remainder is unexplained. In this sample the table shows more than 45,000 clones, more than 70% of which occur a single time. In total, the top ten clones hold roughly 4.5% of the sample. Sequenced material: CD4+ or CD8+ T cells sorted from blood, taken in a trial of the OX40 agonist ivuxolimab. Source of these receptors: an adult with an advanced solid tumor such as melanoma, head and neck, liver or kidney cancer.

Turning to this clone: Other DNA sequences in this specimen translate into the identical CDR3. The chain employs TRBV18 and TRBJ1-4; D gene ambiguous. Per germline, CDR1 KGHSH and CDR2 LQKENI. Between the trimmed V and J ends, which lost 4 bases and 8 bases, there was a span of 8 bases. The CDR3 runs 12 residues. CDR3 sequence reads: CASSREHEKLFF. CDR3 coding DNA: TGTGCCAGCTCACGCGAGCACGAAAAACTGTTTTTT.

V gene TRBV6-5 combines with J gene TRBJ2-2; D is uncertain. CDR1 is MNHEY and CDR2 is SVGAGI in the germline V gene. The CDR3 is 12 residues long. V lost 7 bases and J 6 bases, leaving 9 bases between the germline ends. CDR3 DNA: TGTGCCAGCACGCCCGGGCCCGGGGAGCTGTTTTTT. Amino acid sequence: CASTPGPGELFF.

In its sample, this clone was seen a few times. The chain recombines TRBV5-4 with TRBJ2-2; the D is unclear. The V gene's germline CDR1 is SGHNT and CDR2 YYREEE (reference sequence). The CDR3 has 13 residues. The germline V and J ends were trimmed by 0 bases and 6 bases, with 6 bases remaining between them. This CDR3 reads CASSLVSAGELFF. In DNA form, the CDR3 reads TGTGCCAGCAGCTTGGTGTCAGCCGGGGAGCTGTTTTTT.

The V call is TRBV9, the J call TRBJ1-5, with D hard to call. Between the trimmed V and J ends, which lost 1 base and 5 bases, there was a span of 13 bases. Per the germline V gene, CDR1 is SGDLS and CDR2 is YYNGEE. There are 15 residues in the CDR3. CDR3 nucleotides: TGTGCCAGCAGCGTAACCCACGATGGGGATCAGCCCCAGCATTTT. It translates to CASSVTHDGDQPQHF.

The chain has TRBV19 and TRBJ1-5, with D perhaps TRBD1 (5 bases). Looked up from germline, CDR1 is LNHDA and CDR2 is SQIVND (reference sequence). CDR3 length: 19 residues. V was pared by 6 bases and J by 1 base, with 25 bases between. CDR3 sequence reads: CASSPRIGAWQGSNQPQHF. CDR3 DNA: TGTGCCAGTAGCCCGCGGATAGGGGCATGGCAGGGAAGCAATCAGCCCCAGCATTTT.

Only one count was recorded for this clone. The CDR3 sequence: CAWSVAGEAQYF. The DNA of the CDR3 is TGTGCCTGGAGCGTCGCGGGGGAGGCGCAGTATTTT. The chain employs TRBV30 and TRBJ2-3, with 7 bases fitting TRBD2. The CDR3 contains 12 residues. J gave up 10 bases and V 3 bases, and 7 bases lay outside the gene matches. Germline assignment: CDR1 GTSNPN and CDR2 SVGIG (reference sequence).

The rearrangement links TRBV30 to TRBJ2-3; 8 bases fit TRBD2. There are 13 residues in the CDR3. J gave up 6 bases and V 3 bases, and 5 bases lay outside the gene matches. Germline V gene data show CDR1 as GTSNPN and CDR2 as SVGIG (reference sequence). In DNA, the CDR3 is TGTGCCTGGAGGGGTAGCGGGATGGATACGCAGTATTTT. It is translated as CAWRGSGMDTQYF.

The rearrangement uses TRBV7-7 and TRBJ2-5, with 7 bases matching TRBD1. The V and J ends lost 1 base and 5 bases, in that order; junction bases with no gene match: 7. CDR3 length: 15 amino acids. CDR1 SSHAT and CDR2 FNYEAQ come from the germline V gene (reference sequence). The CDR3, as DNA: TGTGCCAGCAGCTTAGGGACAGGACTGGTGGAGACCCAGTACTTC. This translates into CASSLGTGLVETQYF.

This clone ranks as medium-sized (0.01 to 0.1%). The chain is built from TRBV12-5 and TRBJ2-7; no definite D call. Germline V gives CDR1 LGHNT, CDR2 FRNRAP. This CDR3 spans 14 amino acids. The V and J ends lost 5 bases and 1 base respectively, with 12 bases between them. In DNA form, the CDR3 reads TGTGCTAGTGGTACCTCAGGTAATTCCTACGAGCAGTACTTC. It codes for CASGTSGNSYEQYF. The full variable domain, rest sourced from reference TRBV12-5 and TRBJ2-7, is DARVTQTPRHKVTEMGQEVTMRCQPILGHNTVFWYRQTMMQGLELLAYFRNRAPLDDSGMPKDRFSAEMPDATLATLKIQPSEPRDSAVYFCASGTSGNSYEQYFGPGTRLTVT.

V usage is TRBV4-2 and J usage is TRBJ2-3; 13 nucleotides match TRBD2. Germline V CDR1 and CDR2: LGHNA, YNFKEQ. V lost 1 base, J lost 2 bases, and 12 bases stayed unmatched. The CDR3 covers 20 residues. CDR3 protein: CASSQVGLAGDWMSTDTQYF. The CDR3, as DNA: TGTGCCAGCAGCCAAGTAGGACTAGCGGGAGATTGGATGTCCACAGATACGCAGTATTTT.